This T cell receptor (beta chain) comes out of a study of blood T cell repertoires in COVID-19. Across the study: There were acute and convalescent COVID-19 samples, and they came from the United States, Italy and Spain. Sample material is recorded as cDNA or gDNA derived from T cells, B-cell-depleted T cells, or PBMCs.

This CDR3 is 18 amino acids long. Trimming took off 1 base at V and 5 bases at J, with 21 bases between the two ends. The germline CDR1 and CDR2 sequences are MDHEN and SYDVKM. Original processing notes: By means of reference gene primer amplification, nucleated cell counts were estimated. Using immunoSEQ multiplex PCR, the repertoire was profiled, and TCRdb retains in-frame clones only, with some absent. Clonal size and the V and J genes are those of that table, whereas D and trimming came from the DNA. In the table there are about 280,000 clones, around 88% of which are singletons. This chain links TRBV28 with TRBJ2-1; no firm D call. The receptor was isolated from a young woman who had recovered from COVID-19. Sequencing input: peripheral blood. As DNA, the CDR3 is TGTGCCAGCAGTTTATACCCCCGGAAGGCGGAATACGACAATGAGCAGTTCTTC. Protein: CASSLYPRKAEYDNEQFF.